This TCR beta chain came from a study of T cells in Graves' hyperthyroidism and ophthalmopathy. Study conclusions and caveats: Most thyroid clonotypes expanded above 0.001 were also detected in blood. A model using 13 V-J features told ophthalmopathy apart from stable hyperthyroidism.

Each diagnosis was grounded in clinical symptoms, serum thyroxine and TRAb, thyroid ultrasound, and orbital computed tomography. PBMCs were derived from 7.5 to 10 ml fresh peripheral blood. There are many counts of this clonotype. Its antigen is undetermined. Amplification yielded TCR beta CDR3 regions, with RNA transcripts as the source. Carried out on the TCR CDR3, a first-round RT-PCR used the HTBI primer set. TCRdb used MiXCR to reprocess the multiplex PCR reads, holding one entry per CDR3 protein. The sample has around 520,000 distinct CDR3 sequences, approximately 25% seen once. Trimming shortened V by 5 bases and J by 1 base, and 11 bases separated the two germline ends. The CDR3 consists of 14 residues. CDR1 is MNHEY and CDR2 is SVGAGI in the germline V gene.

The chain employs TRBV6-5 and TRBJ2-5, with D hard to call. Sequenced input: blood. This sequence was found in a woman aged 30 to 39 with Graves' ophthalmopathy. The CDR3 sequence: CASSIGVGQETQYF. The CDR3 bases are TGTGCCAGCAGTATTGGGGTCGGCCAAGAGACCCAGTACTTC.